A selection of T cell receptor beta chains follows, all from one sample in a study of blood T cell repertoires in COVID-19. Some clones are missing from TCRdb's copy, which holds only in-frame ones; the method was immunoSEQ multiplex PCR. This table has 300,000 to 450,000 clones, 85% to 90% appearing once. Sequenced: peripheral blood. The receptors originated from a human donor in a cohort sampled during active COVID-19. CDR3s include the opening cysteine and the closing phenylalanine or tryptophan. A D gene is named only where the DNA matches it firmly. The size of a clone is reported for some rows only, either as once, few or many, or as a class for expanded clones.

>.|TRBJ2-7|TRBV6-1|.
TGTGCCAGCAGTGAATCGACAGCACTCTCCTACGAGCAGTACTTC
CASSESTALSYEQYF
>few|TRBJ1-6|TRBV7-9|.
TGTGCCAGCAGCCTAGGGGGGCGCTCGGTCTATAATTCACCCCTCCACTTT
CASSLGGRSVYNSPLHF
>.|TRBJ2-3|TRBV19|.
TGTGCCAGTAGTATAGACTCCGGTCGTGGCACAGATACGCAGTATTTT
CASSIDSGRGTDTQYF
>.|TRBJ1-2|TRBV2|TRBD1
TGTGCCAGCAGACCCCTGACAGGGGGCTATGGCTACACCTTC
CASRPLTGGYGYTF
>.|TRBJ2-5|TRBV15|TRBD1
TGTGCCACCAGCAGAGAAACAGGGGTGTCCATCGGGACCCAGTACTTC
CATSRETGVSIGTQYF
>.|TRBJ2-3|TRBV5-6|.
TGTGCCAGCAGCAGGACCGGGACTTTGGTGTACGACACAGATACGCAGTATTTT
CASSRTGTLVYDTDTQYF
>.|TRBJ1-2|TRBV12-3/TRBV12-4|.
TGTGCCAGTACGGACAGAGGTTATGGCTACACCTTC
CASTDRGYGYTF
>.|TRBJ1-2|TRBV7-9|TRBD1
TGTGCCAGCAGCGCGGACAGGGGAACAGGCTACACCTTC
CASSADRGTGYTF
>.|TRBJ1-1|TRBV6-5|TRBD1
TGTGCCAGCAGTCGCGCGGACAGGGGCGCTGAAGCTTTCTTT
CASSRADRGAEAFF
>.|TRBJ2-2|TRBV19|TRBD2
TGTGCCAGTAGTATAAGACTGGGCGGGAGGACCGGGGAGCTGTTTTTT
CASSIRLGGRTGELFF
>.|TRBJ1-5|TRBV28|.
TGTGCCAGCAGTTTATCAGGGCGAGGGCCCCAGCATTTT
CASSLSGRGPQHF
>.|TRBJ1-5|TRBV6-5|.
TGTGCCAGCAGTAGGGGGAATCAGGACAATCAGCCCCAGCATTTT
CASSRGNQDNQPQHF
>few|TRBJ1-6|TRBV5-4|.
TGTGCCAGCAGCTTGGGTATCCCGGGACCCCTCCACTTT
CASSLGIPGPLHF
>.|TRBJ2-5|TRBV6-1|.
TGTGCCAGCAGTGAGGGGTACAGGGAAGTCCCGGGGACCCAGTACTTC
CASSEGYREVPGTQYF
>.|TRBJ1-1|TRBV19|.
TGTGCCACCCGGACTTCGGGGGTGAACACTGAAGCTTTCTTT
CATRTSGVNTEAFF
>.|TRBJ2-1|TRBV28|TRBD1
TGTGCCAGCAGGGATCGGGACAGGGAGTACAATGAGCAGTTCTTC
CASRDRDREYNEQFF
>few|TRBJ1-1|TRBV19|.
TGTGCCAGTACTGAAGACAGGCTGAACACTGAAGCTTTCTTT
CASTEDRLNTEAFF
>.|TRBJ1-5|TRBV6-6|.
TGTGCCAGCACCCCCGAGGGGGGAGGGCAGCCCCAGCATTTT
CASTPEGGGQPQHF
>.|TRBJ2-5|TRBV19|.
TGTGCCAGTAGTACCCAAGCACGGGGGACCCAGTACTTC
CASSTQARGTQYF
>.|TRBJ1-2|TRBV5-1|TRBD1
TGCGCCAGCAGCCTGACAGGGGAGGTAGGGGGCTACACCTTC
CASSLTGEVGGYTF
>once|TRBJ2-1|TRBV9|TRBD2
TGTGCCAGCAGCGTTGGACTAGCGGTTTACAATGAGCAGTTCTTC
CASSVGLAVYNEQFF
>.|TRBJ2-1|TRBV27|.
TGTGCCAGCAGTTTAGGCGGTAACTTTCGGGAGCAGTTCTTC
CASSLGGNFREQFF
>once|TRBJ2-7|TRBV27|.
TGTGCCAGCAGTTTTAAGAGAACCTACGAGCAGTACTTC
CASSFKRTYEQYF
>.|TRBJ1-1|TRBV6-6|.
TGTGCCAGCAGTACTAACAGGGAGGGGGAAGCTTTCTTT
CASSTNREGEAFF
>.|TRBJ2-2|TRBV12-3/TRBV12-4|.
TGTGCCAGCAGTGGAAGACTAGGCCCTAGACTGTTTTTT
CASSGRLGPRLFF
>.|TRBJ2-2|TRBV19|TRBD2
TGTGCCAGTAGTATCAGGGCGGGAGAGACCGGGGAGCTGTTTTTT
CASSIRAGETGELFF
>.|TRBJ2-3|TRBV12-3/TRBV12-4|.
TGTGCCAGCACCCCACTAAATACAGATACGCAGTATTTT
CASTPLNTDTQYF
>.|TRBJ1-2|TRBV6-5|.
TGTGCCAGCAGTTACTCCACTTTGCGAGGCTACACCTTC
CASSYSTLRGYTF
>.|TRBJ1-1|TRBV5-4|TRBD1
TGTGCCAGCAGCTTGGCTAGGGGGCTGGGCACTGAAGCTTTCTTT
CASSLARGLGTEAFF
>.|TRBJ2-1|TRBV7-6|TRBD1
TGTGCCAGCAGCTTAAGGGCAGGGGGATTCTCCTACAATGAGCAGTTCTTC
CASSLRAGGFSYNEQFF
>.|TRBJ2-7|TRBV28|TRBD2
TGTGCCAGCAGAGGACTAGTATACGAGCAGTACTTC
CASRGLVYEQYF
>.|TRBJ2-7|TRBV6-5|.
TGTGCCAGCCGTCCCAGGGCCACCTACGAGCAGTACTTC
CASRPRATYEQYF
>.|TRBJ2-7|TRBV28|TRBD1
TGTGCCAGCAGTGTGACAGGGGGAGGGAACGAGCAGTACTTC
CASSVTGGGNEQYF
>.|TRBJ2-7|TRBV7-7|TRBD1
TGTGCTAGCAGCTTTTCGATTCAGGGGGCGAACTACGAGCAGTACTTC
CASSFSIQGANYEQYF
>.|TRBJ1-3|TRBV7-8|TRBD1
TGTGCCAGCAGCTACGACAGGGGCTCTGGAAACACCATATATTTT
CASSYDRGSGNTIYF
>few|TRBJ2-7|TRBV5-1|TRBD1
TGCGCCAGCAGCTTGGCCCAGGGGGAGTACGAGCAGTACTTC
CASSLAQGEYEQYF
>.|TRBJ1-5|TRBV6-5|TRBD1
TGTGCCAGCAGTTGGGACAGGGATAGCAATCAGCCCCAGCATTTT
CASSWDRDSNQPQHF
>.|TRBJ1-4|TRBV7-9|.
TGTGCCAGCAGCGTCGAGGCGGTGGTAGGAAAACTGTTTTTT
CASSVEAVVGKLFF
>.|TRBJ2-7|TRBV30|.
TGTGCCTGGAGTGTAAGGAGGGGAATTTCCTACGAGCAGTACTTC
CAWSVRRGISYEQYF
>.|TRBJ2-5|TRBV9|TRBD1
TGTGCCAGCAGCCGGTCGGGACAGGGCCAAGAGACCCAGTACTTC
CASSRSGQGQETQYF